One T cell receptor (beta chain) is described in this entry. This CDR3 is built from 14 residues. V lost 5 bases and J 4 bases, leaving 14 bases between the germline ends. CDR1 and CDR2 from the germline V gene are WSHSY and SAAADI. The data were obtained in a study of blood T cell repertoires in COVID-19. Study overall: Material from acute and convalescent COVID-19 was sourced from the United States, Italy and Spain. PBMCs, B-cell-depleted T cells, or T cells were the source of the cDNA or gDNA that made up the material.

In the original analysis: Amplification with reference gene primers provided the estimates of nucleated cell counts. Measured with immunoSEQ multiplex PCR; TCRdb has only the in-frame clones, and not every one. Clone size and the V and J calls come from that table; the DNA yielded D and trimming. Of around 65,000 clones in the sample, 75% to 85% were seen once. This TCR was recovered from a human donor in a cohort sampled during active COVID-19. Sequenced: peripheral blood. The V and J genes are TRBV10-2 and TRBJ2-5, with D possibly matching TRBD1 (6 bases). CDR3 sequence reads: CASSTQGKGETQYF. The CDR3 DNA reads TGCGCCAGCAGTACCCAGGGGAAGGGAGAGACCCAGTACTTC.